This TCR beta chain is from a study of molecular identifiers for immune sequencing clone quantification. Study-level findings and limits: Over 98% of effector molecules, yet under 1% of naive-cell molecules, were held by clones above 20 RNA copies. Barcode-sharing identical TCR molecules could underestimate highly expanded clone sizes.

CDR1 MNHEY and CDR2 SMNVEV come from the germline V gene (reference sequence). CDR3 length: 15 amino acids. V was pared by 3 bases and J by 9 bases, with 10 bases of the junction left unmatched. TCRdb reprocessed the PCR reads with MiXCR, giving one entry per CDR3 protein. Here the sample spans a few hundred thousand distinct CDR3 sequences, under 25% being singletons. Of note for this clonotype: The antigen is undetermined.

Sorted cells numbering roughly 18,000 to 1,000,000, with 10%, 30% or 50% RNA, yielded the naive CD8 libraries. The authors sorted naive CD8 T cells as CD8+CD4-CCR7+CD45RA+. The origin of this receptor is a human donor in good health. Some libraries in this study had Jurkat cell RNA spiked in. The chain links TRBV27 to TRBJ2-1; TRBD2 matches 8 bases. The sequenced sample was naive CD8+ T cells from blood, with Jurkat cell RNA spiked in. The subset: FACS-sorted CD8+CD4-CCR7+CD45RA+ naive T cells. Written as DNA, the CDR3 is TGTGCCAGCAGTTTCGCACTAGCGGTTCTGGGTGAGCAGTTCTTC. Protein product: CASSFALAVLGEQFF.